A single sample is the source of the 20 T cell receptor beta chains below, sequenced in a study of T cell responses to AZD1222 COVID-19 vaccine. Libraries were prepared by immunoSEQ multiplex PCR; TCRdb keeps only in-frame clonotypes and omits some of them. The sample lists roughly 120,000 clones; about 90% were seen once. This sample comprised peripheral blood, obtained 28 days after the second AZD1222 dose. Source of these receptors: an adult who received the AZD1222 COVID-19 vaccine.

The genes are TRBV2 and TRBJ2-3, with 13 bases aligning to TRBD2. J lost 11 bases, V lost 3 bases, and 8 bases had no gene match. Germline CDR1 reads SNHLY; CDR2 reads FYNNEI. This CDR3 is built from 15 residues. The CDR3 loop reads CASSELTSGGFEQYF. CDR3 nucleotides: TGTGCCAGCAGTGAGTTGACTAGCGGGGGGTTCGAGCAGTATTTT.

The V gene is TRBV6-5, the J gene TRBJ1-2; D perhaps matches TRBD1 (6 bases). Germline V gene sequence: CDR1 MNHEY, CDR2 SVGAGI. The CDR3 totals 15 residues. Deletions cut 0 bases from V and 2 bases from J, with 10 bases between. CDR3 residues: CASSYSGTGNYGYTF. The DNA of the CDR3 is TGTGCCAGCAGTTACTCGGGTACAGGGAACTATGGCTACACCTTC.

J is TRBJ2-1 and V is TRBV28, with D uncertain. The germline V gene encodes CDR1 MDHEN and CDR2 SYDVKM. V was clipped by 4 bases and J by 0 bases, with 4 bases between them. CDR3 length: 13 residues. CDR3 amino acids: CASSSLSYNEQFF. The CDR3 DNA sequence: TGTGCCAGCAGTTCACTCTCCTACAATGAGCAGTTCTTC.

This chain joins TRBV3-1 (or the pseudogene TRBV3-2) and TRBJ1-2, with D possibly TRBD1 on 6 matching bases. V shed 0 bases and J shed 8 bases, with 16 bases lying between them. This CDR3 spans 15 amino acids. Germline-derived CDR1 and CDR2 are LGHDT and YNNKEL (reference sequence). The CDR3 sequence: CASSQEASGAEGYTF. The CDR3 DNA reads as TGTGCCAGCAGCCAAGAAGCATCAGGGGCTGAAGGCTACACCTTC.

This chain uses TRBV21-1 with TRBJ2-3; the table names TRBD1, a call not compared with the DNA. TRBV21-1 represents a pseudogene. This CDR3 has 13 residues. The CDR3 protein is CASTDTFTDTQYF. The CDR3 bases are TGTGCCAGCACGGACACATTCACAGATACGCAGTATTTT.

A single count supports this clone. V is TRBV19 and J is TRBJ2-1; D not certain. Between the trimmed V and J ends, which lost 5 bases and 0 bases, there was a span of 11 bases. CDR3 size: 15 residues. Looked up from germline, CDR1 is LNHDA and CDR2 is SQIVND (reference sequence). The DNA of the CDR3 is TGTGCCAGTAGTCTCGTCTTTAGCTCCTACAATGAGCAGTTCTTC. Translating gives CASSLVFSSYNEQFF. Full variable domain (rest looked up from reference TRBV19 and TRBJ2-1): DGGITQSPKYLFRKEGQNVTLSCEQNLNHDAMYWYRQDPGQGLRLIYYSQIVNDFQKGDIAEGYSVSREKKESFPLTVTSAQKNPTAFYLCASSLVFSSYNEQFFGPGTRLTVL.

The chain employs TRBV6-1 and TRBJ1-1; a possible D gene is TRBD1 (6 bases). CDR3 length: 15 amino acids. Germline V gives CDR1 MNHNS, CDR2 SASEGT. V lost 1 base and J 1 base, leaving 10 bases between the germline ends. This chain's CDR3 is CASSEEGGPNTEAFF. As DNA, the CDR3 is TGTGCCAGCAGTGAAGAGGGGGGGCCGAACACTGAAGCTTTCTTT.

V is TRBV25-1 and J is TRBJ1-3; 9 nucleotides line up with TRBD1. CDR1 is MGHDK, CDR2 SYGVNS, per germline. The junction had 11 bases not matched to a gene; V was cut back by 7 bases and J by 7 bases. The CDR3 is 15 amino acids. The CDR3 sequence: CASTPDRTGVNTIYF. The CDR3 DNA sequence: TGTGCCAGCACTCCCGACAGGACAGGGGTTAACACCATATATTTT. The variable domain in full, with the rest retrieved from reference TRBV25-1 and TRBJ1-3, is EADIYQTPRYLVIGTGKKITLECSQTMGHDKMYWYQQDPGMELHLIHYSYGVNSTEKGDLSSESTVSRIRTEHFPLTLESARPSHTSQYLCASTPDRTGVNTIYFGEGSWLTVV.

J is TRBJ2-6 and V is TRBV4-1, with D unclear. The CDR3 has 14 residues. V lost 2 bases and J lost 3, with 5 bases in between. Germline V gene lookup returns CDR1 MGHRA and CDR2 YSYEKL. CDR3 DNA: TGCGCCAGCAGCCAAAGAGGTGGGGCCAACGTCCTGACTTTC. This translates into CASSQRGGANVLTF.

This CDR3 reads CASSMTTDTQYF. In nucleotides, the CDR3 is TGTGCCAGTAGTATGACCACAGATACGCAGTATTTT. The rearrangement joins TRBV19 to TRBJ2-3; D gene uncertain. Trimming pared 3 bases from V and 2 bases from J, leaving 3 bases between. This CDR3 spans 12 amino acids. Germline V gives CDR1 LNHDA, CDR2 SQIVND (reference sequence).

The CDR3 reads CASSRNEANYGYTF. CDR3 coding DNA: TGCGCCAGCAGCCGTAACGAGGCTAACTATGGCTACACCTTC. The rearrangement links TRBV23-1 to TRBJ1-2; no definite D call. TRBV23-1 is an ORF, with its function uncertain. The V and J ends lost 6 bases and 0 bases respectively, with 11 bases between them. The CDR3 loop spans 14 amino acids.

The chain links TRBV5-1 to TRBJ1-2, with unresolved D. Trimming took 5 bases from V and 7 from J, leaving 21 bases between them. The CDR3 has 15 amino acids. Germline V gene lookup returns CDR1 SGHRS and CDR2 YFSETQ. CDR3 in amino acids: CASSFNGPQAGGYTF. The CDR3 nucleotides read TGCGCCAGCAGTTTCAACGGACCCCAAGCTGGTGGCTACACCTTC.

The chain employs TRBV30 and TRBJ2-1; the match to TRBD2 covers 12 bases. CDR3 length: 15 amino acids. Germline V CDR1 and CDR2: GTSNPN, SVGIG (reference sequence). J gave up 2 bases and V 2 bases, and 1 base lay outside the gene matches. DNA for the CDR3: TGTGCCTGGAGTCGACTAGCGGGGGCCTACAATGAGCAGTTCTTC. Amino acids: CAWSRLAGAYNEQFF.

The chain combines TRBV6-1 with TRBJ1-4; D is unresolved. This CDR3 has 16 residues. Trimming shortened V by 4 bases and J by 8 bases, and 20 bases separated the two germline ends. Germline V lookup: CDR1 MNHNS, CDR2 SASEGT. CDR3 coding DNA: TGTGCCAGCAGTGGGTTAGCTTCAGATAATCGAGAAAAACTGTTTTTT. Residues: CASSGLASDNREKLFF.

This clone was seen a few times. The chain employs TRBV5-4 and TRBJ2-3, with TRBD2 matching 13 bases. The V gene's germline CDR1 is SGHNT and CDR2 YYREEE (reference sequence). V shed 4 bases and J 2 bases; nucleotides not matched to a gene: 7. This CDR3 has 17 residues. The CDR3 reads CASSQRLAGGPTDTQYF. The CDR3 nucleotides read TGTGCCAGCAGCCAGAGACTAGCGGGGGGTCCCACAGATACGCAGTATTTT.

J is TRBJ1-2 and V is TRBV19; D gene ambiguous. Trimming pared 2 bases from V and 1 base from J, leaving 8 bases between. Germline V gene data show CDR1 as LNHDA and CDR2 as SQIVND (reference sequence). There are 14 residues in the CDR3. The CDR3 sequence: CASSISTDNYGYTF. The CDR3 DNA follows: TGTGCCAGTAGTATAAGTACAGATAACTATGGCTACACCTTC.

The sample holds one count of this clone. This chain links TRBV27 with TRBJ2-1, with a tentative D call TRBD2 (5 bases). CDR3 size: 15 residues. The germline V and J ends were trimmed by 5 bases and 7 bases, with 18 bases remaining between them. Germline assignment: CDR1 MNHEY and CDR2 SMNVEV (reference sequence). The CDR3 spells CASSRDRAGGNEQFF. The CDR3 DNA reads TGTGCCAGCAGTCGGGATCGGGCCGGTGGAAATGAGCAGTTCTTC.

The chain has TRBV7-9 and TRBJ1-2; D unresolved. The CDR3 extends over 11 amino acids. Trimming left V 0 bases short and J 14 bases short, with 10 bases between. Germline CDR1 and CDR2: SEHNR and FQNEAQ (reference sequence). CDR3 in amino acids: CASSLAGATTF. In nucleotides, the CDR3 is TGTGCCAGCAGCTTAGCCGGAGCTACAACCTTC.

In its sample, this clone was seen a few times. CDR3 coding DNA: TGTGCCAGTAAAACAGGGTCGGGAGGAAACACCATATATTTT. Residues: CASKTGSGGNTIYF. The J gene is TRBJ1-3, the V gene TRBV19, with a tentative D call TRBD1 (6 bases). The germline CDR1 and CDR2 sequences are LNHDA and SQIVND (reference sequence). V lost 7 bases and J 4 bases, leaving 14 bases between the germline ends. This CDR3 comprises 14 residues.

This clone was seen only a few times. The rearrangement links TRBV11-2 to TRBJ1-2; D is unclear. Trimming stripped 1 base from V and 5 bases from J, with 11 bases between. Germline V lookup: CDR1 SGHAT, CDR2 FQNNGV. The CDR3 consists of 14 residues. The CDR3 DNA follows: TGTGCCAGCAGCTTAGGTCAGGCTTCATATGGCTACACCTTC. It yields the protein CASSLGQASYGYTF. The full variable domain, its missing parts supplied by reference TRBV11-2 and TRBJ1-2, is EAGVAQSPRYKIIEKRQSVAFWCNPISGHATLYWYQQILGQGPKLLIQFQNNGVVDDSQLPKDRFSAERLKGVDSTLKIQPAKLEDSAVYLCASSLGQASYGYTFGSGTRLTVV.